This TCR beta chain was captured in a study of shared clonotypes between healthy human individuals. General study findings and limits: Relative to memory subsets, naive subsets generally showed larger estimated richness. Roughly 4.6% of naive CD4 clonotypes were common to four donors.

Every donor, a Caucasian adult, lived in Nashville, Tennessee. The table came from immunoSEQ multiplex PCR; TCRdb's copy has only in-frame clones and leaves some out. The profile shows 2 million to 2.5 million clones, 90% to 95% of them singletons. From germline, CDR1 is MNHNS and CDR2 SASEGT. V shed 2 bases and J 1 base; nucleotides not matched to a gene: 9. The CDR3 runs to 17 residues. Turning to this clone: Its cognate antigen is unknown.

The chain uses TRBV6-1 and TRBJ2-5, with 8 bases aligning to TRBD2. Sequenced input: naive CD4+ T cells from PBMCs. Specified subset: CD45RA+ positively selected. The source of this sequence is a man between 18 and 29 years old in good health. Some clones in this sample may be carry-over from other donors' samples. The CDR3 bases are TGTGCCAGCAGTGAATGGGTGAGGCGGGAGGCCCAAGAGACCCAGTACTTC. It codes for CASSEWVRREAQETQYF.